This is a list of T cell receptor beta chains from one sample in a study of patients and donors after allogeneic stem cell transplantation. One entry per CDR3 protein, called by TCRdb with MiXCR from the RT-PCR reads. The data show roughly 230,000 distinct CDR3 sequences, 11% to 15% seen once. The sequencing input was blood, either unsorted or a sorted T cell fraction (not recorded which). These receptors came from a human donor who was either an allogeneic HSCT recipient or a stem cell or donor lymphocyte infusion donor (not recorded which). It is not recorded whose cells these are; they may come from a transplant donor. Each CDR3 is given without its conserved first and last residue.

j_call v_call cdr3_length cdr3_aa
TRBJ2-5 TRBV11-3 10 ASSLRPETQY
TRBJ2-3 TRBV11-3 13 ASSFQGVGTDTQY
TRBJ1-1 TRBV9 13 ASSPNQGLDAEAF
TRBJ1-3 TRBV10-3 11 AISVSSGNTIY
TRBJ1-2 TRBV14 13 ASSPGRGPNYGYT
TRBJ1-1 TRBV5-4 13 ASSPGQASRTEAF
TRBJ1-6 TRBV3-1 13 ASRDYRGRNSPLH
TRBJ1-5 TRBV15 11 ATSRGGSQPQH
TRBJ2-1 TRBV5-1 13 ASSLGLAGTSEQF
TRBJ2-7 TRBV24-1 15 ATSEKVGTSGLYEQY
TRBJ2-7 TRBV5-6 14 ASSFLGGGLQYEQY
TRBJ2-1 TRBV5-1 13 ASSLNSNRGGEQF
TRBJ2-7 TRBV5-4 14 ASSSARDRQTYEQY
TRBJ2-2 TRBV4-1 14 ASSQGPREGTGELF
TRBJ1-1 TRBV11-2 10 ASSLAGQGAF
TRBJ1-5 TRBV30 12 AWSVGYSNQPQH
TRBJ2-7 TRBV6-1 15 ASSELSGRAGFYEQY
TRBJ1-6 TRBV9 14 ASSLGGGSYNSPLH
TRBJ2-3 TRBV12-3/TRBV12-4 12 ASSPGQGKDTQY
TRBJ2-2 TRBV21-1 17 ASSKGSADRERTPGSCF
TRBJ1-5 TRBV12-3/TRBV12-4 13 ASSSSVAGAQPQH
TRBJ1-4 TRBV7-2 12 ASSTQGSNEKLF
TRBJ1-1 TRBV7-8 14 ASSLAGTGRRVEAF
TRBJ1-1 TRBV18 14 ASSPQGDRDEGKAF
TRBJ1-2 TRBV14 13 ASSQDLGGFYGYT
TRBJ1-1 TRBV7-2 13 ASSLALVGRSEAF
TRBJ2-5 TRBV7-7 13 ASSPQPGLAGPQY
TRBJ1-5 TRBV19 13 ASSKWTGGDQPQH
TRBJ1-1 TRBV30 11 AWSLPNGEGNF
TRBJ1-2 TRBV19 10 ASSILQGQHT
TRBJ2-3 TRBV10-3 13 AAGDSGGGTDTQY
TRBJ2-2 TRBV5-1 14 ASSQLAGGTDGELF
TRBJ2-1 TRBV11-3 15 ASSPSPLAGVGNEQF
TRBJ1-5 TRBV6-2/TRBV6-3 11 ASSENRNQPQH
TRBJ1-6 TRBV5-1 11 ASSDSYNSPLH
TRBJ1-2 TRBV10-3 13 AISFPTGGNYGYT
TRBJ2-5 TRBV9 14 ASSLRLAGKGETQY
TRBJ2-2 TRBV27 12 ASRFRTDRGELF
TRBJ1-3 TRBV4-3 14 ASSQDFGRTGNTIY
TRBJ2-5 TRBV5-1 14 ASSDLAGVEQETQY
TRBJ1-5 TRBV7-9 12 ASSLGASNQPQH
TRBJ1-5 TRBV12-3/TRBV12-4 12 ASSPGQPGQPQH
TRBJ1-5 TRBV20-1 13 SARALGGDHQPQH
TRBJ2-3 TRBV5-1 11 ASSLEATDTQY
TRBJ2-7 TRBV7-3 12 ASSHSGGYYEQY
TRBJ2-7 TRBV27 15 ASSFFHAGQSSYEQY
TRBJ1-1 TRBV6-1 12 ASSAAVTGTEAF
TRBJ2-7 TRBV6-1 11 ASTEGAGYEQY
TRBJ2-2 TRBV2 15 ASRSPGGGRSTGELF
TRBJ1-1 TRBV6-1 14 ASREGQGVLNTEAF
TRBJ2-2 TRBV10-3 14 AISSPSGGNTGELF
TRBJ1-2 TRBV30 12 AWSVLDGNYGYT
TRBJ1-3 TRBV12-3/TRBV12-4 11 ASSQTSGNTIY
TRBJ1-5 TRBV5-1 12 ASSLMGREEPQH
TRBJ2-2 TRBV15 16 ATSREVISGVNTGELF